The TCR beta chain described here comes from a study of cytomegalovirus exposure and HLA in healthy donors. As for the study in general: Early on, a data release was issued that held roughly 86 million unique TCRs from HLA-typed donors. General study findings and limits: Most subjects had HLA-A and HLA-B alleles reportedly predicted accurately by TCR beta sequences. The likely origin of a cluster of highly shared sequence variants was a sequencing artifact.

As to this clone: The antigen is undetermined.

Donors sampled were nominally healthy, though unrecorded immune exposures were likely. The V end lost 3 bases, the J end lost 1 base, and 6 bases lay between the germline ends. CDR1 is LNHDA and CDR2 is SQIVND in the germline V gene (reference sequence). This CDR3 is built from 13 residues. The PCR made use of 60 Vbeta and 13 Jbeta primers. Data came from immunoSEQ multiplex PCR; TCRdb stores just in-frame clones and leaves some out. The table lists approximately 170,000 clones, roughly 72% of them singletons. This TCR came from a man aged 40-49 years in good health and CMV-seronegative. The specimen was PBMCs. V is TRBV19 and J is TRBJ1-1; D is undetermined. Written as DNA, the CDR3 is TGTGCCAGTAGTATGCGCCCGAACACTGAAGCTTTCTTT. Its protein product is CASSMRPNTEAFF.